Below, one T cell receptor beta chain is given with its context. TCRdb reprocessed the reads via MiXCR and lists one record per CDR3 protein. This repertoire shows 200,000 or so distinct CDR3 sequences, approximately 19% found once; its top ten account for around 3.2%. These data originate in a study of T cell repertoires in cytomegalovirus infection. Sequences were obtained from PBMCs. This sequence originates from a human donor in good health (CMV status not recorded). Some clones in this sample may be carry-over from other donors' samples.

CDR3 sequence reads: CASSPLLVITEAFF. The CDR3 coding sequence is TGTGCCAGCTCACCACTTCTCGTCATAACTGAAGCTTTCTTT. The chain links TRBV18 to TRBJ1-1; no clear D. This CDR3 comprises 14 residues. The V and J ends lost 1 base and 5 bases respectively, with 11 bases between them. The germline V gene encodes CDR1 KGHSH and CDR2 LQKENI.